This T cell receptor (beta chain) was observed in a study of blood T cell repertoires in COVID-19. Overall study: The United States, Italy and Spain supplied acute and convalescent COVID-19 samples. The cDNA or gDNA used as material had been derived from T cells, B-cell-depleted T cells, or PBMCs.

As originally analysed: Amplification with reference gene primers provided the estimates of nucleated cell counts. Profiled with immunoSEQ multiplex PCR; TCRdb holds only in-frame clones, not every one. V and J calls and clone size are as listed in that table; D and trimming were resolved from the DNA. The data show roughly 96,000 clones, around 80% seen once. CDR1 SGHRS and CDR2 YFSETQ come from the germline V gene. This CDR3 is built from 15 residues. V dropped 3 bases and J dropped 6; count of bases not matched to a gene: 9. The chain uses TRBV5-1 and TRBJ2-7; 10 bases line up with TRBD1. This clonotype was obtained from an elderly man with acute or convalescent COVID-19. Sequencing used peripheral blood. CDR3 protein: CASSSPGQGLGEQYF. CDR3 in DNA: TGCGCCAGCAGCTCTCCGGGACAGGGGCTTGGCGAGCAGTACTTC.